The 8 T cell receptor beta chains reported below all come from one sample, sequenced in a study of T cell responses to AZD1222 COVID-19 vaccine. Produced via immunoSEQ multiplex PCR; TCRdb's table is partial and in-frame only. In the table there are more than 95,000 clones, roughly 89% of which are singletons. Sequenced here: peripheral blood, sampled 28 days after the second AZD1222 dose. These receptors all stem from an adult who received the AZD1222 COVID-19 vaccine.

This chain connects TRBV7-9 to TRBJ1-1, with 8 bases matching TRBD1. V dropped 1 base and J dropped 8; count of bases not matched to a gene: 6. The CDR3 runs to 14 residues. Germline V gives CDR1 SEHNR, CDR2 FQNEAQ (reference sequence). CDR3 bases: TGTGCCAGCAGCTTAGGGACAGGGTCCTCCGAAGCTTTCTTT. Its protein product is CASSLGTGSSEAFF.

This clone has only one observation. J is TRBJ2-7 and V is TRBV2, with TRBD1 matching 7 bases. The V gene end was trimmed by 1 base and the J gene end by 3 bases; junction bases not matched to a gene: 6. This CDR3 is built from 15 residues. The germline CDR1 and CDR2 sequences are SNHLY and FYNNEI. This CDR3 reads CASSEGPGQVYEQYF. The CDR3 DNA follows: TGTGCCAGCAGTGAAGGGCCCGGACAGGTCTACGAGCAGTACTTC.

V and J are TRBV4-1 and TRBJ2-1; TRBD1 matches 7 bases. The trim removed 2 bases at V and 1 base at J, leaving 11 bases unmatched. This CDR3 contains 18 residues. The germline gives CDR1 MGHRA, CDR2 YSYEKL. The CDR3 region is CASSQSGRGTDSYNEQFF. DNA for the CDR3: TGCGCCAGCAGCCAAAGTGGCCGTGGGACAGATTCCTACAATGAGCAGTTCTTC.

The V gene is TRBV6-4, the J gene TRBJ2-2, with TRBD2 matching over 8 bases. Germline CDR1 MRHNA, CDR2 SNTAGT. The V gene end was trimmed by 10 bases and the J gene end by 0 bases; junction bases not matched to a gene: 10. This CDR3 is 16 amino acids long. CDR3 in amino acids: CATSGGGSANTGELFF. In DNA, the CDR3 is TGTGCCACCTCTGGCGGGGGGTCGGCGAACACCGGGGAGCTGTTTTTT.

The chain carries TRBV5-6 and TRBJ2-7; 13 bases map to TRBD2. V was pared by 4 bases and J by 1 base, with 2 bases of the junction left unmatched. The CDR3 contains 15 residues. Germline values: CDR1 SGHDT, CDR2 YYEEEE. CDR3: CASSQGLAGSYEQYF. The CDR3 nucleotides read TGTGCCAGCAGCCAGGGACTAGCGGGGTCCTACGAGCAGTACTTC.

The chain joins TRBV29-1 to TRBJ2-7, with 9 nucleotides matching TRBD2. CDR1 is SQVTM and CDR2 is ANQGSEA in the germline V gene. Trimming took 1 base from V and 3 from J; bases not matched to a gene: 10. The CDR3 covers 16 residues. In DNA form, the CDR3 reads TGCAGCGTTGAAGTTGCGGGAGGGCTCGTTAACTACGAGCAGTACTTC. Protein: CSVEVAGGLVNYEQYF.

The chain uses TRBV4-1 and TRBJ2-3; 8 bases map to TRBD2. Losses at the gene ends were 1 base for V and 3 bases for J; bases not matched to a gene: 9. Germline V gene data show CDR1 as MGHRA and CDR2 as YSYEKL. This CDR3 region has 17 residues. CDR3 residues: CASSQGGAGGGTDTQYF. The CDR3 DNA sequence: TGCGCCAGCAGCCAAGGGGGGGCGGGAGGAGGGACAGATACGCAGTATTTT.

The chain recombines TRBV13 with TRBJ2-7, with TRBD1 matching 7 bases. Germline values: CDR1 PRHDT, CDR2 FYEKMQ (reference sequence). V was pared by 4 bases and J by 3 bases, with 3 bases of the junction left unmatched. CDR3 length equals 13 residues. The CDR3: CASSWGQLYEQYF. In nucleotides, the CDR3 is TGTGCCAGCAGCTGGGGACAGCTCTACGAGCAGTACTTC.